Listed below are T cell receptor beta chains from one sample, sequenced in a study of T cells in Graves' hyperthyroidism and ophthalmopathy. TCRdb independently ran MiXCR on the multiplex PCR reads; one entry per CDR3 protein. The sample yields a few hundred thousand distinct CDR3 sequences, roughly 15% seen once. Material for sequencing was blood. These receptors came from a woman aged 40 to 49 with Graves' hyperthyroidism. CDR3s include the opening cysteine and the closing phenylalanine or tryptophan. D genes are given only for firm matches. Not all rows give a size; the values are once, few, many and, for expanded clones, a class.

CDR3nt	CDR3aa	d_gene	v_gene	abundance	j_gene
TGTGCCAGCAGCTTAGGGGCTACCACATCCTACAATGAGCAGTTCTTC	CASSLGATTSYNEQFF	.	TRBV7-2	many	TRBJ2-1
TGTGCCAGCAGCAACAGGGGGAACATTCAGTACTTC	CASSNRGNIQYF	TRBD1	TRBV7-9	.	TRBJ2-4
TGCAGCGTTATGAAGCGGGAGGGTACGTCGGAGACCCAGTACTTC	CSVMKREGTSETQYF	TRBD2	TRBV29-1	many	TRBJ2-5
TGTGCCAGCAGCCAGGGACAGGTTGCAGATACGCAGTATTTT	CASSQGQVADTQYF	TRBD1	TRBV2	many	TRBJ2-3
TGTGCCAGCACTAAGAACGATGAGCAGTTCTTC	CASTKNDEQFF	.	TRBV12-3/TRBV12-4	.	TRBJ2-1
TGTGCCAGTAGTATGGCCCTTGGAGCGTCAGCTAACTATGGCTACACCTTC	CASSMALGASANYGYTF	.	TRBV19	.	TRBJ1-2
TGTGCCAGCAGTTATCGGACTAGCGGGAGGGCCAATGAGCAGTTCTTC	CASSYRTSGRANEQFF	TRBD2	TRBV6-5	many	TRBJ2-1
TGCGCCAGCAGCCCACTAGCTGGCGGCGGGGAGCTGTTTTTT	CASSPLAGGGELFF	.	TRBV5-1	few	TRBJ2-2
TGTGCCAGCTCACCTGGGCTCCAAGAGACCCAGTACTTC	CASSPGLQETQYF	.	TRBV18	many	TRBJ2-5
TGTGCCAGCAGCGGAACAGTATACAATGAGCAGTTCTTC	CASSGTVYNEQFF	.	TRBV5-6	many	TRBJ2-1
TGTGCCGGCAGCTTAGGCCCTCGGGGGGCCGGGGAGCTGTTTTTT	CAGSLGPRGAGELFF	TRBD2	TRBV11-2	.	TRBJ2-2
TGTGCCAGCAGCTTAGTTCTCACTGAAGCTTTCTTT	CASSLVLTEAFF	.	TRBV7-2	many	TRBJ1-1
TGTGCCAGCTCACCGGGACAGGGCCGTGAGACCCAGTACTTC	CASSPGQGRETQYF	TRBD1	TRBV18	many	TRBJ2-5
TGTGCCAGCAGCGTAGGGGTTGCGGGATCGGCGAACACTGAAGCTTTCTTT	CASSVGVAGSANTEAFF	.	TRBV9	.	TRBJ1-1
TGTGCCAGCAGTTTCCGATATACAAACACTGAAGCTTTCTTT	CASSFRYTNTEAFF	.	TRBV28	few	TRBJ1-1
TGTGCCAGCAGGGGACAGGGGTTAGAGACCCAGTACTTC	CASRGQGLETQYF	TRBD1	TRBV25-1	few	TRBJ2-5
TGTGCCAGCAGCCAAGCGGAGAGCAATCAGCCCCAGCATTTT	CASSQAESNQPQHF	.	TRBV3-1	many	TRBJ1-5
TGCGCCAGCAGCCAAGGTCCAGCGTCCTACAATGAGCAGTTCTTC	CASSQGPASYNEQFF	.	TRBV4-1	.	TRBJ2-1
TGCAGCGTACCCGAGGGATGGACAGGACGCCAAGAGACCCAGTACTTC	CSVPEGWTGRQETQYF	TRBD1	TRBV29-1	.	TRBJ2-5
TGTGCCAGCAGTTCCGTTTCCGGGACAGGGGGAAATCAGCCCCAGCATTTT	CASSSVSGTGGNQPQHF	TRBD1	TRBV12-3/TRBV12-4	.	TRBJ1-5
TGTGCCAGCAGCCCAACCGGGACCCCCGGTTGGACCGGGGAGCTGTTTTTT	CASSPTGTPGWTGELFF	.	TRBV3-1	.	TRBJ2-2
TGTGCCAGCAGGGGCCGACTAGCGGGCAACCAAGAGACCCAGTACTTC	CASRGRLAGNQETQYF	TRBD2	TRBV2	many	TRBJ2-5
TGCAGTGCTCTTCCCGGGCTAGCGGACACAGATACGCAGTATTTT	CSALPGLADTDTQYF	TRBD2	TRBV20-1	few	TRBJ2-3
TGCGCCAGCAGTGAGTTCCTGAGCGGGGTAGCCAAAAACATTCAGTACTTC	CASSEFLSGVAKNIQYF	TRBD2	TRBV10-2	.	TRBJ2-4
TGCGCCAGCAGCCAGGGACTAGCGGGAGTTGAGGAGCAGTTCTTC	CASSQGLAGVEEQFF	TRBD2	TRBV5-1	many	TRBJ2-1
TGTGCCAGCAGTGTGTGGAGCGCAGATACGCAGTATTTT	CASSVWSADTQYF	.	TRBV2	many	TRBJ2-3
TGTGCCAGCAGTTTTAGAGGGACTAGCACAGATACGCAGTATTTT	CASSFRGTSTDTQYF	.	TRBV28	many	TRBJ2-3